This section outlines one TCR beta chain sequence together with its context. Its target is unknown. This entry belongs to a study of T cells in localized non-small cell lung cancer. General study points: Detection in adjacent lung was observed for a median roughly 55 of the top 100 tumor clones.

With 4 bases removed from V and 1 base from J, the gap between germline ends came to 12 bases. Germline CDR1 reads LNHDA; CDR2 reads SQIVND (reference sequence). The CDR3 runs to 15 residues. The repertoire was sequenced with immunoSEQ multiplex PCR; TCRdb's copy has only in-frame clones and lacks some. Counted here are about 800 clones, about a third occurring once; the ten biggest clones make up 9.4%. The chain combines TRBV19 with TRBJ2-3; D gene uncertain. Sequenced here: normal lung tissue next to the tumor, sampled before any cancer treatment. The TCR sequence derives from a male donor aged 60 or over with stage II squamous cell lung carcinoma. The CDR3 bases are TGTGCCAGTAGTAAGGTGACCCCGGGCACAGATACGCAGTATTTT. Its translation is CASSKVTPGTDTQYF.